The 31 T cell receptor beta chains below come from one sample, sequenced in a study of blood T cell repertoires in COVID-19. Profiled with immunoSEQ multiplex PCR; TCRdb holds only in-frame clones, not every one. The sample records about 220,000 clones, 82% being singletons. Sequencing input: peripheral blood. The receptors shown here come from a woman of 80 years or more with acute or convalescent COVID-19.

This clone has a single count. This sequence joins TRBV5-1 and TRBJ2-7; 7 bases fit TRBD1. Unmatched junction bases numbered 8, after V lost 2 bases and J lost 3 bases. The CDR3 spans 15 residues. Per germline, CDR1 SGHRS and CDR2 YFSETQ. The CDR3 region has the DNA TGCGCCAGCAGCTTAACAGGGGCCTCCAGCTACGAGCAGTACTTC. Translation gives CASSLTGASSYEQYF.

The CDR3 nucleotides read TGTGCCAGTACTGCGACAGGGGCGAGCGGCAATCAGCCCCAGCATTTT. Translating gives CASTATGASGNQPQHF. V gene TRBV19 combines with J gene TRBJ1-5; 8 bases fit TRBD1. This CDR3 has 16 amino acids. Germline-derived CDR1 and CDR2 are LNHDA and SQIVND (reference sequence). V shed 7 bases and J 2 bases; nucleotides not matched to a gene: 10.

This clone was recorded only once. The rearrangement links TRBV12-3 or TRBV12-4 to TRBJ1-5; D is uncertain. This CDR3 spans 12 amino acids. The germline V and J ends were trimmed by 3 bases and 6 bases, with 6 bases remaining between them. The CDR3 coding sequence is TGTGCCAGCAGTTTTTCGGGTCAGCCCCAGCATTTT. This encodes CASSFSGQPQHF.

This clone was found once. This rearrangement joins TRBV19 to TRBJ2-1; D is possibly TRBD2 (8 bases). Deletions cut 4 bases from V and 10 bases from J, with 23 bases between. The germline gives CDR1 LNHDA, CDR2 SQIVND (reference sequence). The CDR3 sequence is 16 residues long. CDR3 nucleotide sequence: TGTGCCAGTAGTACCCCGGGGGGGGACAGACGTCCCGAGCAGTTCTTC. This translates into CASSTPGGDRRPEQFF.

V and J are TRBV27 and TRBJ2-3, with 9 positions matching TRBD1. This CDR3 is 15 amino acids long. The V gene's germline CDR1 is MNHEY and CDR2 SMNVEV (reference sequence). The V and J ends lost 3 bases and 8 bases, in that order; junction bases with no gene match: 9. This CDR3 reads CASSFSRQGEGTQYF. Here the CDR3 DNA reads TGTGCCAGCAGTTTCAGTCGACAGGGGGAAGGTACGCAGTATTTT.

The genes are TRBV6-5 and TRBJ1-2, with D tentatively TRBD1 (5 bases). Germline lookup yields CDR1 MNHEY and CDR2 SVGAGI. This CDR3 has 15 residues. V was pared by 6 bases and J by 4 bases, with 18 bases between. The CDR3 loop reads CASRTGEGGLYGYTF. The CDR3 bases are TGTGCCAGCAGGACGGGGGAGGGTGGCCTCTATGGCTACACCTTC.

V is TRBV9 and J is TRBJ1-4, with TRBD1 as a possible D gene (6 bases). The CDR3 length is 14 residues. Trimming left V 0 bases short and J 8 bases short, with 11 bases between. CDR1 SGDLS and CDR2 YYNGEE come from the germline V gene. This CDR3 reads CASSVGQVGEKLFF. The CDR3 bases are TGTGCCAGCAGCGTAGGACAGGTGGGGGAAAAACTGTTTTTT.

The chain employs TRBV4-2 and TRBJ2-3; TRBD2 might be the D (6 bases). The V end was cut by 0 bases, the J end by 6 bases, with 28 bases between. Germline loops: CDR1 LGHNA, CDR2 YNFKEQ. The CDR3 sequence is 20 residues long. CDR3 DNA: TGTGCCAGCAGCCAAGACCCACTAGCAGACCCTCCGGCCGGGGCCGATACGCAGTATTTT. Translation: CASSQDPLADPPAGADTQYF.

This clone appeared once. The chain carries TRBV28 and TRBJ1-2, with 8 bases aligning to TRBD1. Per the germline V gene, CDR1 is MDHEN and CDR2 is SYDVKM. The J segment lost 4 bases and the V segment lost 3 bases, leaving 4 bases of the junction unmatched. This CDR3 is built from 14 residues. CDR3 in DNA: TGTGCCAGCAGTTTGGGGCAGGGGGCCTATGGCTACACCTTC. Translated, it gives CASSLGQGAYGYTF.

The chain carries TRBV2 and TRBJ1-5; D call uncertain. In germline, CDR1 is SNHLY, CDR2 FYNNEI. This CDR3 is built from 14 residues. V was trimmed by 2 bases and J by 4 bases, leaving 9 bases between them. CDR3 sequence: CASSERGLNQPQHF. The DNA of the CDR3 is TGTGCCAGCAGTGAACGAGGCCTTAATCAGCCCCAGCATTTT.

The rearrangement links TRBV4-1 to TRBJ2-7, with D possibly TRBD2 on 6 matching bases. V was cut by 1 base and J by 5 bases, with 18 bases left in between. The germline V gene encodes CDR1 MGHRA and CDR2 YSYEKL. The CDR3 totals 16 residues. The CDR3 nucleotides are TGCGCCAGCAGCCAAGCCCGGGCCAGGGAGGTTGACGAGCAGTACTTC. Protein: CASSQARAREVDEQYF.

The rearrangement links TRBV5-4 to TRBJ2-2; tentatively, D is TRBD1 (5 bases). Deletions cut 0 bases from V and 1 base from J, with 7 bases between. Germline CDR1 reads SGHNT; CDR2 reads YYREEE (reference sequence). CDR3 size: 15 residues. The CDR3: CASSLGGGNTGELFF. In nucleotides, the CDR3 is TGTGCCAGCAGCTTGGGGGGCGGGAACACCGGGGAGCTGTTTTTT. The full variable domain, rest sourced from reference TRBV5-4 and TRBJ2-2, is ETGVTQSPTHLIKTRGQQVTLRCSSQSGHNTVSWYQQALGQGPQFIFQYYREEENGRGNFPPRFSGLQFPNYSSELNVNALELDDSALYLCASSLGGGNTGELFFGEGSRLTVL.

The rearrangement uses TRBV5-4 and TRBJ2-2; 11 bases align to TRBD2. There are 19 residues in the CDR3. V trimming: 4 bases; J trimming: 4 bases; junction bases outside the gene matches: 15. Germline lookup yields CDR1 SGHNT and CDR2 YYREEE (reference sequence). The CDR3 reads CASSPKVASGGPSTGELFF. Written as DNA, the CDR3 is TGTGCCAGCAGCCCGAAGGTCGCTAGCGGGGGGCCTAGCACCGGGGAGCTGTTTTTT.

As concerns this clone: The same CDR3 is also encoded by other DNA sequences in this sample. The chain employs TRBV18 and TRBJ2-7; the match to TRBD1 covers 12 bases. With 0 bases clipped from V and 7 bases from J, the junction kept 4 bases outside the gene matches. This CDR3 has 15 amino acids. Germline-derived CDR1 and CDR2 are KGHSH and LQKENI. The chain's CDR3 is CASSPPGQGAGEQYF. The CDR3 bases are TGTGCCAGCTCACCACCGGGACAGGGGGCGGGAGAGCAGTACTTC.

V is TRBV7-2 and J is TRBJ1-5; TRBD1 is a possible D gene (6 bases). CDR1 and CDR2 (germline): SGHTA, FQGNSA. With 5 bases removed from V and 5 bases from J, the gap between germline ends came to 16 bases. There are 15 residues in the CDR3. The CDR3 loop is CASSQATGIHQPQHF. The CDR3 region has the DNA TGTGCCAGCAGCCAAGCAACAGGGATACATCAGCCCCAGCATTTT.

The chain combines TRBV27 with TRBJ2-1; D might be TRBD1 (6 bases). V dropped 5 bases and J dropped 7 bases, with 24 bases sitting between them. CDR3 length: 17 residues. Germline CDR1 and CDR2: MNHEY and SMNVEV (reference sequence). The CDR3 loop reads CASSRAGAGPFWNEQFF. The CDR3 bases are TGTGCCAGCAGTCGCGCAGGGGCGGGTCCCTTTTGGAATGAGCAGTTCTTC.

This clone occurred once. The J gene is TRBJ1-5, the V gene TRBV7-9, with 7 bases fitting TRBD1. Germline V CDR1 and CDR2: SEHNR, FQNEAQ (reference sequence). The CDR3 covers 15 residues. J gave up 8 bases and V 5 bases, and 12 bases lay outside the gene matches. The CDR3 DNA reads TGTGCCAGCAGCGCAGACAGGGCAGGTTGGGAGCCCCAGCATTTT. Protein: CASSADRAGWEPQHF. Full variable domain (outside the CDR3, taken from reference TRBV7-9 and TRBJ1-5): DTGVSQNPRHKITKRGQNVTFRCDPISEHNRLYWYRQTLGQGPEFLTYFQNEAQLEKSRLLSDRFSAERPKGSFSTLEIQRTEQGDSAMYLCASSADRAGWEPQHFGDGTRLSIL.

The chain couples TRBV29-1 to TRBJ2-7; 8 nucleotides match TRBD1. Unmatched junction bases numbered 8, after V lost 7 bases and J lost 3 bases. The CDR3 extends over 13 amino acids. The germline gives CDR1 SQVTM, CDR2 ANQGSEA. CDR3 bases: TGCAGCGCTGTGGGACAGGCTAACTACGAGCAGTACTTC. As protein: CSAVGQANYEQYF.

This clone showed up just a few times. This sequence joins TRBV4-3 and TRBJ2-1, with TRBD2 matching over 9 bases. The J segment lost 7 bases and the V segment lost 4 bases, leaving 11 bases of the junction unmatched. From germline, CDR1 is LGHNA and CDR2 YSLEER. This CDR3 contains 16 residues. CDR3 nucleotide sequence: TGCGCCAGCAGCCCGAGGAGCGGGGGGTTGATTAATGAGCAGTTCTTC. Translation: CASSPRSGGLINEQFF.

This clone was detected only a few times. The chain couples TRBV3-1 (or the pseudogene TRBV3-2) to TRBJ2-2; 15 nucleotides line up with TRBD2. Germline V lookup: CDR1 LGHDT, CDR2 YNNKEL (reference sequence). The V segment lost 4 bases and the J segment 3 bases; nucleotides outside the gene matches: 3. The CDR3 contains 17 residues. This CDR3 reads CASSRGLAGGHTGELFF. The CDR3 nucleotides are TGTGCCAGCAGCCGAGGACTAGCGGGGGGGCACACCGGGGAGCTGTTTTTT.

The V and J genes are TRBV6-6 and TRBJ2-1; D is perhaps TRBD2 (7 bases). Germline CDR1 and CDR2: MNHNY and SVGAGI (reference sequence). Between the trimmed V and J ends, which lost 4 bases and 5 bases, there was a span of 15 bases. There are 15 residues in the CDR3. The CDR3 loop is CASSSGGPVDNEQFF. The CDR3 bases are TGTGCCAGCAGTTCCGGGGGGCCCGTGGACAATGAGCAGTTCTTC.

The V gene is TRBV7-2, the J gene TRBJ2-3; no firm D call. This CDR3 contains 15 residues. CDR1 is SGHTA, CDR2 FQGNSA, per germline. Trimming shortened V by 1 base and J by 2 bases, and 10 bases separated the two germline ends. The CDR3 protein is CASSLEWRPTDTQYF. In DNA, the CDR3 is TGTGCCAGCAGCTTAGAATGGCGGCCCACAGATACGCAGTATTTT.

J is TRBJ1-5 and V is TRBV7-2, with D hard to call. This CDR3 region has 14 residues. Germline CDR1 SGHTA, CDR2 FQGNSA. Trimming cost V 3 bases and J 3 bases, with 9 bases left between them. The CDR3 nucleotides are TGTGCCAGCAGCTTTAACAGTGTCAATCAGCCCCAGCATTTT. This sequence encodes CASSFNSVNQPQHF.

DNA of the CDR3: TGTGCCAGCAGACCGGACTATAGCAATCAGCCCCAGCATTTT. It is translated as CASRPDYSNQPQHF. The chain has TRBV2 and TRBJ1-5; unclear D gene. The CDR3 runs 14 residues. Per the germline V gene, CDR1 is SNHLY and CDR2 is FYNNEI. Trimming shortened V by 6 bases and J by 0 bases, and 9 bases separated the two germline ends.

The chain has TRBV9 and TRBJ2-7; a weak D match, TRBD1 (6 bases). V was pared by 4 bases and J by 3 bases, with 14 bases between. CDR3 size: 14 residues. Germline values: CDR1 SGDLS, CDR2 YYNGEE. In nucleotides, the CDR3 is TGTGCCAGCAGCCCCCGGACAGATAGCTACGAGCAGTACTTC. This sequence encodes CASSPRTDSYEQYF.

The V call is TRBV4-2, the J call TRBJ2-2, with a possible D match to TRBD2 (6 bases). Trimming took 1 base from V and 3 from J, leaving 12 bases between them. Germline lookup yields CDR1 LGHNA and CDR2 YNFKEQ. The CDR3 is 16 residues long. CDR3 DNA: TGTGCCAGCAGCCAAGTCGGCGGGAAATACACCGGGGAGCTGTTTTTT. It translates to CASSQVGGKYTGELFF.

The chain carries TRBV24-1 and TRBJ2-1, with D possibly TRBD1 on 5 matching bases. This CDR3 has 14 residues. Germline V gives CDR1 KGHDR, CDR2 SFDVKD. Deletions cut 7 bases from V and 3 bases from J, with 12 bases between. Here the CDR3 DNA reads TGTGCCACCAGGGGGTCTACAGGCTACAATGAGCAGTTCTTC. Its translation is CATRGSTGYNEQFF.

This clone appeared a single time. The chain uses TRBV12-1 and TRBJ1-5; the table's D call, TRBD1, was not checked against the DNA. TRBV12-1 is classified as a pseudogene. CDR3 length: 14 amino acids. CDR3 region: CASSSPGSNQPQHF. CDR3 nucleotide sequence: TGTGCCAGCAGCTCCCCAGGGAGCAATCAGCCCCAGCATTTT.

The chain couples TRBV19 to TRBJ2-3; possible D gene TRBD2, 6 bases. From germline, CDR1 is LNHDA and CDR2 SQIVND (reference sequence). Trimming pared 6 bases from V and 0 bases from J, leaving 13 bases between. This CDR3 spans 15 amino acids. The CDR3 DNA is TGTGCCAGTAGGAAAGCCGGGACTAGCACAGATACGCAGTATTTT. Amino acids: CASRKAGTSTDTQYF.

This chain joins TRBV9 and TRBJ1-3; D unresolved. This CDR3 is built from 15 residues. Germline CDR1 SGDLS, CDR2 YYNGEE. The germline V and J ends were trimmed by 4 bases and 4 bases, with 15 bases remaining between them. In DNA form, the CDR3 reads TGTGCCAGCAGCACACCAAAAAGCGGAGGAAACACCATATATTTT. Its translation is CASSTPKSGGNTIYF. Complete variable domain (other parts from reference TRBV9 and TRBJ1-3): DSGVTQTPKHLITATGQRVTLRCSPRSGDLSVYWYQQSLDQGLQFLIQYYNGEERAKGNILERFSAQQFPDLHSELNLSSLELGDSALYFCASSTPKSGGNTIYFGEGSWLTVV.

This rearrangement joins TRBV11-3 to TRBJ1-2; 8 nucleotides line up with TRBD1. Unmatched junction bases numbered 9, after V lost 5 bases and J lost 4 bases. The germline CDR1 and CDR2 sequences are SGHNT and YENEEA. CDR3 length equals 15 residues. CDR3 region: CASSVDRDAVYGYTF. CDR3 DNA sequence: TGTGCCAGCAGCGTGGACAGGGACGCGGTCTATGGCTACACCTTC.